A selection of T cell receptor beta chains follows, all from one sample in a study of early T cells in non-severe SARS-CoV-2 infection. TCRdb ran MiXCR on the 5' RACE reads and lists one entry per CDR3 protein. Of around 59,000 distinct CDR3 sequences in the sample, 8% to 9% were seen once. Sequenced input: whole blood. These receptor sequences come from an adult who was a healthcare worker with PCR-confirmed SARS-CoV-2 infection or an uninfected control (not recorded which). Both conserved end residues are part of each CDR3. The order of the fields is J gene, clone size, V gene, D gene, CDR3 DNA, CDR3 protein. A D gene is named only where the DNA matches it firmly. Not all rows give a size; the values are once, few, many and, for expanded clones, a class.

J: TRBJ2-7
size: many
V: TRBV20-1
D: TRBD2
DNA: TGCAGTGCTAGAGATCCTAGCGGGAGCGTATCTATCTACGAGCAGTACTTC
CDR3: CSARDPSGSVSIYEQYF

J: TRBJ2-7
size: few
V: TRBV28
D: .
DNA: TGTGCCAGCAGTTCGCCGAGGCTAGTATCTCTCGAGCAGTACTTC
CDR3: CASSSPRLVSLEQYF

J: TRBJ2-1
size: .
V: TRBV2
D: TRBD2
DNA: TGTGCCAGCAGTGAAGTTTCGCTTGGGACTAGCGGGAGGAATGAGCAGTTCTTC
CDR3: CASSEVSLGTSGRNEQFF

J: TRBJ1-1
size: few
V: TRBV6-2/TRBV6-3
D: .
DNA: TGTGCCAGCACCCCTACAGGGATAACTGAAGCTTTCTTT
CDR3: CASTPTGITEAFF

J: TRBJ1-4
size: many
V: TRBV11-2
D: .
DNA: TGTGCCAGCAGCTTATTTTGGGGGACAACTAATGAAAAACTGTTTTTT
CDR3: CASSLFWGTTNEKLFF

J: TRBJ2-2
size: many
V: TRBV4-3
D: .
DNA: TGCGCCAGCAGCCAAGAGACCGGCGGGGAGCTGTTTTTT
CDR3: CASSQETGGELFF

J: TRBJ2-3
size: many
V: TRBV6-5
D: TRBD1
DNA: TGTGCCAGCAGTCGAGGGGGCTTAATTGCAGATACGCAGTATTTT
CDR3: CASSRGGLIADTQYF

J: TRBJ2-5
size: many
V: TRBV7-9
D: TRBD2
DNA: TGTGCCAGCAGCCTAGGGACTAGCGGGAAAGAGACCCAGTACTTC
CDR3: CASSLGTSGKETQYF

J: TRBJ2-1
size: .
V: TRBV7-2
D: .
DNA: TGTGCCAGCAGTTTATTGGGGGAGCCTGGGGAGCAGTTCTTC
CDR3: CASSLLGEPGEQFF

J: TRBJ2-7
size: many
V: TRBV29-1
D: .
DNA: TGCAGCGTTGTATTTCGGGGGTCGATGAGGGGCGAGCAGTACTTC
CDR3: CSVVFRGSMRGEQYF

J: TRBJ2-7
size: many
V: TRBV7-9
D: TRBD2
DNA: TGTGCCAGCAGCTTAACCGGGACTAGCGGCCGGGAGCAGTACTTC
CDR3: CASSLTGTSGREQYF

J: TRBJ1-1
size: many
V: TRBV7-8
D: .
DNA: TGTGCCAGCAGCTTATCTGGGATGAACACTGAAGCTTTCTTT
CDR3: CASSLSGMNTEAFF

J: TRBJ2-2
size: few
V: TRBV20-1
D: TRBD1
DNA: TGCAGTGCTAGACTTGGGACAGGTAGTGCCGGGGAGCTGTTTTTT
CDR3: CSARLGTGSAGELFF

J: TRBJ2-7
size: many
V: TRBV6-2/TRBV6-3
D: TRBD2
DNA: TGTGCCAGCAGTTACTGGCGGGAGTACAACGAGCAGTACTTC
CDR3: CASSYWREYNEQYF

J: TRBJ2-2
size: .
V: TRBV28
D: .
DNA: TGTGCCAGCAGGCCTACCGGGACAACCACCGGGAAGCTGTTTTTT
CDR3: CASRPTGTTTGKLFF

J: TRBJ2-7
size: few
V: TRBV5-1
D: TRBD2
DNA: TGCGCCAGCAGCCCGAGGACTAGCGGATTATACGAGCAGTACTTC
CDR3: CASSPRTSGLYEQYF

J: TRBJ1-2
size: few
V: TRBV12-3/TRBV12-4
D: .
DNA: TGTGCCAGCAGTTTCGGGGGCGCATCTGCCTATGGCTACACCTTC
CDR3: CASSFGGASAYGYTF

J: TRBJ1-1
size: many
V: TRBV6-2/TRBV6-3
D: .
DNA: TGTGCCAGCACCCCCAACAGGAACACTGAAGCTTTCTTT
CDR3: CASTPNRNTEAFF

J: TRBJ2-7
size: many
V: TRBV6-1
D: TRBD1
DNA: TGTGCCAGCAGTGAAACCCGGGACAGGTGGCTCCGCTCCTACGAGCAGTACTTC
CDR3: CASSETRDRWLRSYEQYF

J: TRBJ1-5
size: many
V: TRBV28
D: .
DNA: TGTGCCAGCAGATCGTCGGGCAATCAGCCCCAGCATTTT
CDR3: CASRSSGNQPQHF

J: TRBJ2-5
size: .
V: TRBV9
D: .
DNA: TGTGCCAGCAGCAGCCAAGGGGTTGAGACCCAGTACTTC
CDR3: CASSSQGVETQYF

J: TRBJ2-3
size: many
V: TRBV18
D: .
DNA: TGTGCCAGCTCACCGTTGGAACGAGGTGGGCAGTATTTT
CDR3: CASSPLERGGQYF

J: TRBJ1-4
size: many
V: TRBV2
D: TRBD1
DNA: TGTGCCAGCAGGGACCAAGTGACAGGGGCAACTAATGAAAAACTGTTTTTT
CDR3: CASRDQVTGATNEKLFF

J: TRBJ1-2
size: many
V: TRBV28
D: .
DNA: TGTGCCAGCAGTTTATCCCCGGGAGTCTATGGCTACACCTTC
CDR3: CASSLSPGVYGYTF

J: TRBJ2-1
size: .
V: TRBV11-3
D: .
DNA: TGTGCCAGCAGCTTCGAATACAATGAGCAGTTCTTC
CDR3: CASSFEYNEQFF

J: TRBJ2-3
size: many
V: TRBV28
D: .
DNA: TGTGCCAGCAGCACGGAGGTTCTTTGGGATACGCAGTATTTT
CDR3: CASSTEVLWDTQYF

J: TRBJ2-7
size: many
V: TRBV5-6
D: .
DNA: TGTGCCAGCAGCCGACAGGACCAATACGAGCAGTACTTC
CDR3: CASSRQDQYEQYF

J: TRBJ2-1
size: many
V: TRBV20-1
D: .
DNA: TGCAGTGCTAGATCCAGCCGACATGAGCAGTTCTTC
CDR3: CSARSSRHEQFF

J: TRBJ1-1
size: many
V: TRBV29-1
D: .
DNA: TGCAGCGTCGCCGGCCTGAACACTGAAGCTTTCTTT
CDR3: CSVAGLNTEAFF

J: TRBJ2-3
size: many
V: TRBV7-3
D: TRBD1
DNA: TGTGCCAGCAGCCCGCAGCCGGGACAGACAGATACGCAGTATTTT
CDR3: CASSPQPGQTDTQYF

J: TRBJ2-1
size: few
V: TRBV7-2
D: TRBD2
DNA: TGTGCCAGCAGCTTAGTTACTAGCGGGATAAATCCGTCCGATGAGCAGTTCTTC
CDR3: CASSLVTSGINPSDEQFF

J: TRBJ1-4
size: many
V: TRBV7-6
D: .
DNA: TGTGCCAGCAAGGGAGCAACTAATGAAAAACTGTTTTTT
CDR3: CASKGATNEKLFF

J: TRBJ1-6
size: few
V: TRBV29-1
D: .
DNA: TGCAGCGTTGGATGGGGTATCAATTCACCCCTCCACTTT
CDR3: CSVGWGINSPLHF

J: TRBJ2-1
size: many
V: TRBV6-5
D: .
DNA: TGTGCCAGCAGTTACTCACAGGGTCTAAGCTCCTACAATGAGCAGTTCTTC
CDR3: CASSYSQGLSSYNEQFF

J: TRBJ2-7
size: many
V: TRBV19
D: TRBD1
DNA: TGTGCCAGTAGTATGGGGACAGGGGGTCGTCGGCAGTACTTC
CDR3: CASSMGTGGRRQYF

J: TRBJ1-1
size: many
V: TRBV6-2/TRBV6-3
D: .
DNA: TGTGCCAGCAGTTACTTGGACACAAGGAACACTGAAGCTTTCTTT
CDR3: CASSYLDTRNTEAFF

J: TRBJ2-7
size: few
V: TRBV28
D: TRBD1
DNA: TGTGCCAGCAGTTTATGGTACGGACAGGACTACGAGCAGTACTTC
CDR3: CASSLWYGQDYEQYF

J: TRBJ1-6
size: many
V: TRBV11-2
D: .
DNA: TGTGCCAGCAGCTTACTACAGGGTGGTTCACCCCTCCACTTT
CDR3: CASSLLQGGSPLHF

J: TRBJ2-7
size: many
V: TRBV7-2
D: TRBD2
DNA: TGTGCCAGCAGCTCCCAGAGCGGGAGTGGTGAGCAGTACTTC
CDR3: CASSSQSGSGEQYF

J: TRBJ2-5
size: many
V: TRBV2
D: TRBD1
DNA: TGTGCCAGCAAAATACAGGGGATCGCAGAGACCCAGTACTTC
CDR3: CASKIQGIAETQYF

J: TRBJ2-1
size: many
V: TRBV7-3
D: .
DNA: TGTGCCAGCAGAAACCCGGGGGCCAATGAGCAGTTCTTC
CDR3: CASRNPGANEQFF

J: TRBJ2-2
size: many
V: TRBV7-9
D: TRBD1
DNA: TGTGCCAGCGGAGTAACAGGGGCGGACACCGGGGAGCTGTTTTTT
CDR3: CASGVTGADTGELFF

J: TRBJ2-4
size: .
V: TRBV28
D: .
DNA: TGTGCCAGCAACCCTTACACCCAAAACATTCAGTACTTC
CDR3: CASNPYTQNIQYF

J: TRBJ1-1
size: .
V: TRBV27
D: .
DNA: TGTGCCAGCAGTTTTCAGTCCGTGAACACTGAAGCTTTCTTT
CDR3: CASSFQSVNTEAFF

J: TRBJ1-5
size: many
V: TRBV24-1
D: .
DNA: TGTGCCACCAGTGATTGGGGGGAGGGCAATCAGCCCCAGCATTTT
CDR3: CATSDWGEGNQPQHF

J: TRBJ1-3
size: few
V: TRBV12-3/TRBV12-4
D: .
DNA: TGTGCCAGCAGTTTGACAGCTTACTCTGGAAACACCATATATTTT
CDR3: CASSLTAYSGNTIYF

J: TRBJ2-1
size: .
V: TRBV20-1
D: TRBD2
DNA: TGCAGTGCTACCCGGGACTATTCTATCAATGAGCAGTTCTTC
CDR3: CSATRDYSINEQFF

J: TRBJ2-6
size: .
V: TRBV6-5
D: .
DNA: TGTGCCAGCAGCTTAACGCTCTACTCTGGGGCCAACGTCCTGACTTTC
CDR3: CASSLTLYSGANVLTF

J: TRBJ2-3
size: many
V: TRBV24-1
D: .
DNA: TGTGCCACCAGTGGCCTCCGTCGCACAGATACGCAGTATTTT
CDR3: CATSGLRRTDTQYF

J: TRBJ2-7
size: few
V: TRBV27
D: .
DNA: TGTGCCAGCAGTGAGGGGCTCGAGCAGTACTTC
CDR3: CASSEGLEQYF

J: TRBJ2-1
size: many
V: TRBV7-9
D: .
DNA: TGTGCCAGCAGCCCCCAGAATGTTAATGAGCAGTTCTTC
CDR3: CASSPQNVNEQFF

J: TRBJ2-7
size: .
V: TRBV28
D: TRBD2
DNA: TGTGCCAGCAGTCTTAGCGGGAGGCACGAGCAGTACTTC
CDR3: CASSLSGRHEQYF

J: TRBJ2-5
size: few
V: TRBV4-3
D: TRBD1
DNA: TGCGCCAGCAGCAAATGGGGTGAACAGGGGGAAGGAGAGACCCAGTACTTC
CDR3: CASSKWGEQGEGETQYF

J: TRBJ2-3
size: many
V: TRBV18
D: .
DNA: TGTGCCAGCTCACCGAACCGACTTGACACAGATACGCAGTATTTT
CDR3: CASSPNRLDTDTQYF